The 26 T cell receptor beta chains below all came from one sample that was sequenced in a study of blood T cell repertoires in COVID-19. Produced via immunoSEQ multiplex PCR; TCRdb's table is partial and in-frame only. Of approximately 230,000 clones listed, 70% to 90% are singletons. The sample comprised peripheral blood. Source of these receptors: a man younger than 30 with active or convalescent COVID-19.

The chain links TRBV7-3 to TRBJ2-2; weak D call: TRBD1 (6 bases). This CDR3 comprises 14 residues. Trimming cost V 5 bases and J 6 bases, with 13 bases left between them. CDR1 is SGHTA and CDR2 is FQGTGA in the germline V gene. CDR3 amino acids: CASSPQGNPGELFF. CDR3 sequence (DNA): TGTGCCAGCAGCCCTCAGGGGAATCCCGGGGAGCTGTTTTTT.

The chain carries TRBV6-5 and TRBJ2-7; 7 bases are a match to TRBD1. The V gene's germline CDR1 is MNHEY and CDR2 SVGAGI. V lost 2 bases and J lost 5; bases outside the gene matches: 0. The CDR3 runs 12 residues. The CDR3 DNA sequence: TGTGCCAGCAGTTACCAGGGGGACGAGCAGTACTTC. This sequence encodes CASSYQGDEQYF.

The chain uses TRBV28 and TRBJ2-2; TRBD2 aligns across 7 bases. This CDR3 spans 15 amino acids. The junction had 3 bases not matched to a gene; V was cut back by 4 bases and J by 1 base. The germline V gene encodes CDR1 MDHEN and CDR2 SYDVKM. The CDR3 DNA reads TGTGCCAGCAGTTCAACGGGAGGGAACACCGGGGAGCTGTTTTTT. Amino acid sequence: CASSSTGGNTGELFF.

This clone was seen once. The gene calls are TRBV7-3 and TRBJ2-1, with TRBD2 matching over 9 bases. Germline assignment: CDR1 SGHTA and CDR2 FQGTGA. The junction had 6 bases not matched to a gene; V was cut back by 4 bases and J by 5 bases. The CDR3 runs 15 residues. CDR3 residues: CASSYLGLANNEQFF. The CDR3, as DNA: TGTGCCAGCAGCTACCTCGGACTAGCGAACAATGAGCAGTTCTTC.

The gene calls are TRBV13 and TRBJ2-1, with TRBD2 matching 9 bases. The V gene end was trimmed by 4 bases and the J gene end by 8 bases; junction bases not matched to a gene: 9. The germline V gene has CDR1 PRHDT and CDR2 FYEKMQ (reference sequence). This CDR3 comprises 15 residues. The CDR3 loop reads CASSSRLAVNDEQFF. CDR3 DNA sequence: TGTGCCAGCAGCTCCCGACTAGCGGTCAATGATGAGCAGTTCTTC.

The chain employs TRBV19 and TRBJ2-7; the match to TRBD1 covers 9 bases. CDR1 is LNHDA, CDR2 SQIVND, per germline (reference sequence). V was clipped by 5 bases and J by 0 bases; unmatched bases: 2. The CDR3 has 14 residues. The CDR3 DNA reads as TGTGCCAGTAGTCGACAGGGGGACTCCTACGAGCAGTACTTC. Protein product: CASSRQGDSYEQYF.

V and J are TRBV11-2 and TRBJ2-7; no clear D. The CDR3 consists of 12 residues. Trimming shortened V by 4 bases and J by 6 bases, and 10 bases separated the two germline ends. Germline V gene data show CDR1 as SGHAT and CDR2 as FQNNGV. CDR3 DNA: TGTGCCAGCAGCTGGGCCCCCGGCGAGCAGTACTTC. Amino acids: CASSWAPGEQYF. The full variable domain, completed using reference TRBV11-2 and TRBJ2-7, is EAGVAQSPRYKIIEKRQSVAFWCNPISGHATLYWYQQILGQGPKLLIQFQNNGVVDDSQLPKDRFSAERLKGVDSTLKIQPAKLEDSAVYLCASSWAPGEQYFGPGTRLTVT.

The chain combines TRBV21-1 with TRBJ1-4. TRBV21-1 counts as a pseudogene. The CDR3 has 15 amino acids. The CDR3 DNA reads TGTGCCAGCAGAGACCGGGGGGGAAAAAATGAAAAACTGTTTTTT. Protein product: CASRDRGGKNEKLFF.

V is TRBV10-1 and J is TRBJ2-1, with D tentatively TRBD2 (6 bases). The V gene lost 7 bases and the J gene lost 1 base, with 11 bases spanning the gap. Germline loops: CDR1 WNHNN, CDR2 SYGVQD (reference sequence). The CDR3 has 14 amino acids. The CDR3 DNA sequence: TGCGCCAGCAACCTGGGACTTTCCTACAATGAGCAGTTCTTC. Its translation is CASNLGLSYNEQFF.

The J gene is TRBJ1-4, the V gene TRBV5-1; a weak D match, TRBD1 (6 bases). The CDR3 covers 16 residues. Germline V gene sequence: CDR1 SGHRS, CDR2 YFSETQ. With 4 bases removed from V and 0 bases from J, the gap between germline ends came to 13 bases. CDR3 residues: CASSRRQGTTNEKLFF. The CDR3 bases are TGCGCCAGCAGCCGGAGGCAGGGGACAACTAATGAAAAACTGTTTTTT.

CDR3 coding DNA: TGCGCCAGCAGCGTGGACGGACTCCAAGAGACCCAGTACTTC. Amino acid sequence: CASSVDGLQETQYF. The chain combines TRBV5-1 with TRBJ2-5, with a tentative D call TRBD2 (5 bases). The V end was cut by 4 bases, the J end by 1 base, with 11 bases between. Germline V CDR1 and CDR2: SGHRS, YFSETQ. The CDR3 covers 14 residues. Full variable domain (rest looked up from reference TRBV5-1 and TRBJ2-5): KAGVTQTPRYLIKTRGQQVTLSCSPISGHRSVSWYQQTPGQGLQFLFEYFSETQRNKGNFPGRFSGRQFSNSRSEMNVSTLELGDSALYLCASSVDGLQETQYFGPGTRLLVL.

The chain combines TRBV7-2 with TRBJ2-3; D ambiguous. CDR3 length: 15 amino acids. Germline V CDR1 and CDR2: SGHTA, FQGNSA. Trimming pared 5 bases from V and 1 base from J, leaving 13 bases between. CDR3 in amino acids: CASSTRGHGTDTQYF. In DNA, the CDR3 is TGTGCCAGCAGCACCCGAGGCCACGGCACAGATACGCAGTATTTT.

The chain couples TRBV5-5 to TRBJ2-3; 8 bases fit TRBD1. This CDR3 region has 15 residues. CDR1 is SGHKS and CDR2 is YYEKEE in the germline V gene (reference sequence). V lost 4 bases and J lost 2; bases outside the gene matches: 6. CDR3 region: CASSGRTGSTDTQYF. The CDR3 DNA is TGTGCCAGCAGCGGGAGGACAGGGTCCACAGATACGCAGTATTTT.

The chain recombines TRBV27 with TRBJ2-3, with TRBD2 matching 12 bases. The CDR3 runs 16 residues. V shed 5 bases and J 3 bases; nucleotides not matched to a gene: 6. In germline, CDR1 is MNHEY, CDR2 SMNVEV (reference sequence). CDR3 amino acids: CASSHKTSGGTDTQYF. CDR3 sequence (DNA): TGTGCCAGCAGTCACAAGACTAGCGGGGGAACAGATACGCAGTATTTT.

This clone showed up just once. V and J are TRBV11-1 and TRBJ1-4; 8 bases line up with TRBD1. The CDR3 spans 14 residues. Trimming cost V 5 bases and J 7 bases; bases outside gene matches: 6. CDR1 is SGHAT, CDR2 FQDESV, per germline (reference sequence). The CDR3 is CASSHGQGSEKLFF. Written as DNA, the CDR3 is TGTGCCAGCAGCCACGGACAGGGAAGTGAAAAACTGTTTTTT.

CDR3 bases: TGTGCCAGCAGCGTCGGGGACTCCTATAATTCACCCCTCCACTTT. This translates into CASSVGDSYNSPLHF. The rearrangement uses TRBV9 and TRBJ1-6; D remains ambiguous. V lost 2 bases and J lost 0, with 6 bases in between. CDR3 size: 15 residues. Germline values: CDR1 SGDLS, CDR2 YYNGEE.

V usage is TRBV14 and J usage is TRBJ2-7; TRBD2 aligns across 11 bases. With V trimmed by 4 bases and J by 3 bases, 5 bases remained unmatched. The CDR3 spans 15 residues. Germline assignment: CDR1 SGHDN and CDR2 FVKESK. CDR3 DNA: TGTGCCAGCAGCCTCGGGACTAGCGGCTTCTACGAGCAGTACTTC. As protein: CASSLGTSGFYEQYF.

Written as DNA, the CDR3 is TGCAGCGTTGAGGGTACAGGGTCCTCTGGGGCCAACGTCCTGACTTTC. Its protein is CSVEGTGSSGANVLTF. The chain carries TRBV29-1 and TRBJ2-6, with a weak D call TRBD1 (6 bases). The CDR3 has 16 residues. Germline CDR1 is SQVTM and CDR2 is ANQGSEA. The V gene lost 3 bases and the J gene lost 0 bases, with 12 bases spanning the gap.

This rearrangement joins TRBV5-1 to TRBJ2-5, with TRBD2 matching over 11 bases. Trimming at V came to 1 base and at J to 0 bases, leaving 2 bases not matched to a gene. Germline CDR1 SGHRS, CDR2 YFSETQ. This CDR3 has 16 residues. The CDR3 bases are TGCGCCAGCAGCTTGACTAGCGGGGGAAACCAAGAGACCCAGTACTTC. This translates into CASSLTSGGNQETQYF.

The chain is built from TRBV12-3 or TRBV12-4 and TRBJ2-1; D perhaps matches TRBD2 (6 bases). The V end lost 6 bases, the J end lost 9 bases, and 12 bases lay between the germline ends. The CDR3 length is 12 residues. The DNA of the CDR3 is TGTGCCAGCAGCTCAGACGGGGGTGAGCAGTTCTTC. It specifies CASSSDGGEQFF.

As for this clone: At the DNA level, this CDR3 is encoded by other sequences in the same sample as well. CDR3 sequence reads: CASSVDPGNTGELFF. CDR3 nucleotide sequence: TGTGCCAGCAGCGTAGACCCCGGGAACACCGGGGAGCTGTTTTTT. The chain has TRBV9 and TRBJ2-2; D not resolved. V lost 0 bases and J lost 1, with 7 bases in between. This CDR3 is built from 15 residues. Germline CDR1 reads SGDLS; CDR2 reads YYNGEE.

The rearrangement joins TRBV28 to TRBJ2-5, with 8 positions matching TRBD2. V was pared by 6 bases and J by 1 base, with 19 bases of the junction left unmatched. The CDR3 spans 19 residues. The germline V gene encodes CDR1 MDHEN and CDR2 SYDVKM. CDR3 protein: CASSPPRTSQRGIQETQYF. The CDR3 DNA reads as TGTGCCAGCAGCCCCCCCCGGACTAGCCAACGCGGGATCCAAGAGACCCAGTACTTC.

The CDR3 nucleotides read TGTGCCAGCAGCCAGTCCGGGGTCACAGATACGCAGTATTTT. Residues: CASSQSGVTDTQYF. V gene TRBV4-2 combines with J gene TRBJ2-3; D possibly corresponds to TRBD2 (5 bases). This CDR3 has 14 residues. Per germline, CDR1 LGHNA and CDR2 YNFKEQ. V lost 3 bases, J lost 2 bases, and 9 bases lay in between.

The V gene is TRBV19, the J gene TRBJ1-6; D unclear. Germline CDR1 LNHDA, CDR2 SQIVND (reference sequence). Trimming stripped 11 bases from V and 0 bases from J, with 11 bases between. CDR3 length: 14 amino acids. The CDR3 DNA follows: TGTGCCCCGCGACTGACCTCCTATAATTCACCCCTCCACTTT. This encodes CAPRLTSYNSPLHF.

The chain couples TRBV29-1 to TRBJ1-1; D not resolved. Trimming stripped 6 bases from V and 10 bases from J, with 15 bases between. The CDR3 length is 11 residues. Germline values: CDR1 SQVTM, CDR2 ANQGSEA. The CDR3: CSVSPGSRAFF. The DNA of the CDR3 is TGCAGCGTATCACCGGGAAGTAGAGCTTTCTTT.

The V and J genes are TRBV7-9 and TRBJ2-5; D not resolved. V shed 2 bases and J shed 2 bases, with 9 bases lying between them. The CDR3 is 14 amino acids. Looked up from germline, CDR1 is SEHNR and CDR2 is FQNEAQ (reference sequence). The CDR3 DNA sequence: TGTGCCAGCAGCTTACACCAGGCACAAGAGACCCAGTACTTC. Translation: CASSLHQAQETQYF.